These T cell receptor beta chains were read from a single sample in a study of blood T cell repertoires in COVID-19. Profiled with immunoSEQ multiplex PCR; TCRdb holds only in-frame clones, not every one. Of about 180,000 clones in the sample, more than 70% were seen once. Material: PBMCs or T cells enriched from blood (not recorded which). The source of these receptors is a woman aged 30 to 39 who had recovered from COVID-19. Each CDR3 is given without its conserved first and last residue.

TRBJ2-7 TRBV5-4 ASSWETGPSYEQY
TRBJ2-2 TRBV29-1 SVAGTGELF
TRBJ2-1 TRBV7-9 ASSLGPPFGRVAYNEQF
TRBJ1-2 TRBV5-4 ASSLLQASLRTYGYT
TRBJ2-7 TRBV5-4 ASSFPGTSSYEQY
TRBJ1-2 TRBV18 ASSPRTGTNGYT
TRBJ2-7 TRBV2 ASGYFGSYEQY
TRBJ2-3 TRBV5-1 ASSLATSGVLTDTQY
TRBJ2-7 TRBV13 ASSFFSTSYEQY
TRBJ1-2 TRBV12-3/TRBV12-4 ASSLSRTYGYT
TRBJ1-1 TRBV18 ASSPDRGGTEAF
TRBJ2-7 TRBV3-1/TRBV3-2 ASSHNNRGSSYEQY
TRBJ2-2 TRBV24-1 ATSGLVSAGELF
TRBJ1-5 TRBV19 ASSKWTENQPQH
TRBJ2-7 TRBV28 ASSLASGIYEQY
TRBJ2-3 TRBV7-3 ASSLGAVGRTDTQY
TRBJ1-5 TRBV29-1 SVVFSSSRARPQH
TRBJ2-5 TRBV7-9 ASSLRSFRGGGETQY
TRBJ2-1 TRBV5-1 ASSSPGQGVNEQF
TRBJ1-5 TRBV7-2 ASRDAGNNQPQH
TRBJ2-7 TRBV6-2/TRBV6-3 ASSFTLVEQY
TRBJ1-5 TRBV28 ASAPDRGRTVRQPQH
TRBJ2-7 TRBV11-2 ASRGLAGKGLYEQY
TRBJ2-7 TRBV24-1 ATSEFTGGIDEQY
TRBJ2-7 TRBV29-1 SALTSPNYEQY
TRBJ2-4 TRBV7-6 ASSSDYYKNIQY
TRBJ2-3 TRBV19 ASSPLAEYTDTQY
TRBJ2-5 TRBV19 ASSRAGESWETQY
TRBJ2-1 TRBV2 ASSEAAGGYYNEQF
TRBJ2-2 TRBV2 ASCPTGYNTGELF
TRBJ1-6 TRBV28 ATWGGDSPLH
TRBJ2-7 TRBV30 AWSVGQGVSYEQY
TRBJ2-6 TRBV5-1 ASSTGISGANVLT
TRBJ1-2 TRBV27 ASRGSGDDGYT
TRBJ2-3 TRBV24-1 ATSAPPAMSGGTDTQY
TRBJ2-7 TRBV27 ASSFSGAGEQY
TRBJ2-1 TRBV7-2 ASSLLGSSSGQF
TRBJ2-4 TRBV9 ASSTGTSGTAKNIQY
TRBJ2-7 TRBV5-6 ASSSQRNYEQY
TRBJ1-1 TRBV18 ASSSNTEAF
TRBJ2-7 TRBV10-3 AISGGGTQTYEQY